These T cell receptor beta chains were read from a single sample in a study of T cell repertoires and HLA-DP antigens. For these receptors, no antigen is known. Clones were read by immunoSEQ multiplex PCR, and TCRdb kept only the in-frame ones, dropping some. The data hold over 60,000 clones, with 80% observed a single time. The sequencing sample was made of CD4+ T cells from PBMCs. These receptor sequences come from a man between 60 and 75 years old in good health and CMV-seronegative. The CDR3 runs from the conserved cysteine through the conserved F or W. D genes are given only for firm matches. Some rows have no size entry. The others give once, few or many, or a class for an expanded clone.

CDR3 protein: CASSISRGVGNGYTF
CDR3 DNA: TGTGCCAGTAGTATTTCCCGAGGGGTCGGAAATGGCTACACCTTC
clone size: NA
D gene: NA
V gene: TRBV19
J gene: TRBJ1-2

CDR3 protein: CASSLVSRTGANVLTF
CDR3 DNA: TGCGCCAGCAGCTTGGTGTCGAGAACTGGGGCCAACGTCCTGACTTTC
clone size: once
D gene: NA
V gene: TRBV5-1
J gene: TRBJ2-6

CDR3 protein: CACLRQGGSPLHF
CDR3 DNA: TGTGCCTGCCTAAGACAGGGGGGCTCACCCCTCCACTTT
clone size: once
D gene: TRBD1
V gene: TRBV30
J gene: TRBJ1-6

CDR3 protein: CASSQIAGGPGVDTQYF
CDR3 DNA: TGTGCCAGCAGCCAGATAGCGGGAGGGCCCGGAGTGGATACGCAGTATTTT
clone size: NA
D gene: TRBD2
V gene: TRBV5-6
J gene: TRBJ2-3

CDR3 protein: CAWDSGRVYTGELFF
CDR3 DNA: TGTGCCTGGGATAGCGGGAGGGTCTACACCGGGGAGCTGTTTTTT
clone size: NA
D gene: TRBD2
V gene: TRBV30
J gene: TRBJ2-2

CDR3 protein: CASSLVAGGLTSTDTQYF
CDR3 DNA: TGCGCCAGCAGCTTGGTTGCGGGGGGGCTTACTAGCACAGATACGCAGTATTTT
clone size: NA
D gene: TRBD2
V gene: TRBV5-1
J gene: TRBJ2-3

CDR3 protein: CASSPGLNTEAFF
CDR3 DNA: TGCGCCAGCAGCCCCGGGCTTAACACTGAAGCTTTCTTT
clone size: NA
D gene: NA
V gene: TRBV4-3
J gene: TRBJ1-1

CDR3 protein: CASSKEERGTESYSNQPQHF
CDR3 DNA: TGTGCCAGCAGCAAAGAAGAGAGAGGGACCGAGAGTTATAGCAATCAGCCCCAGCATTTT
clone size: NA
D gene: NA
V gene: TRBV21-1
J gene: TRBJ1-5

CDR3 protein: CASSASPWAGEADYGYTF
CDR3 DNA: TGTGCCAGCAGCGCATCCCCATGGGCCGGCGAGGCTGACTATGGCTACACCTTC
clone size: many
D gene: NA
V gene: TRBV2
J gene: TRBJ1-2

CDR3 protein: CACGTDYGYTF
CDR3 DNA: TGTGCCTGTGGGACAGACTATGGCTACACCTTC
clone size: many
D gene: TRBD1
V gene: TRBV30
J gene: TRBJ1-2

CDR3 protein: CASSQDHGQGTEKLFF
CDR3 DNA: TGCGCCAGCAGCCAAGACCACGGACAGGGGACGGAAAAACTGTTTTTT
clone size: NA
D gene: TRBD1
V gene: TRBV4-1
J gene: TRBJ1-4

CDR3 protein: CASSDHGAVDYGYTF
CDR3 DNA: TGTGCCAGCAGCGACCACGGCGCGGTCGACTATGGCTACACCTTC
clone size: NA
D gene: NA
V gene: TRBV9
J gene: TRBJ1-2

CDR3 protein: CASSERGGGYNEQFF
CDR3 DNA: TGTGCCAGCAGTGAAAGGGGAGGGGGGTACAATGAGCAGTTCTTC
clone size: NA
D gene: NA
V gene: TRBV6-1
J gene: TRBJ2-1

CDR3 protein: CASSLSPNSYEQYF
CDR3 DNA: TGTGCCAGCAGTTTATCGCCGAACTCCTACGAGCAGTACTTC
clone size: NA
D gene: NA
V gene: TRBV27
J gene: TRBJ2-7

CDR3 protein: CATSRDLGTTQLFF
CDR3 DNA: TGTGCCACCAGCAGAGATTTAGGGACAACGCAACTGTTTTTT
clone size: once
D gene: NA
V gene: TRBV15
J gene: TRBJ1-4

CDR3 protein: CASSQPTAGASQPQHF
CDR3 DNA: TGCGCCAGCAGCCAACCTACAGCGGGGGCCAGTCAGCCCCAGCATTTT
clone size: NA
D gene: NA
V gene: TRBV4-1
J gene: TRBJ1-5